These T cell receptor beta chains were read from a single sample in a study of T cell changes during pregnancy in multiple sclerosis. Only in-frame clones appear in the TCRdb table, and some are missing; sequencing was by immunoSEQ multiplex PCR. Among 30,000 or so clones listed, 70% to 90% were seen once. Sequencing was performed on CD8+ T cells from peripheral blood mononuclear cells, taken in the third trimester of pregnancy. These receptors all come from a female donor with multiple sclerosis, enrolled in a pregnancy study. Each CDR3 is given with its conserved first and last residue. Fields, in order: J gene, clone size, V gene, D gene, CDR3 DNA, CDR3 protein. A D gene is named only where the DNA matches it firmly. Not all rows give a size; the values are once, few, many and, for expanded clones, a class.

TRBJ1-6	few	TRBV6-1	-	TGTGCCACGGCGAGGGGGGGTCAGAATTCACCCCTCCACTTT	CATARGGQNSPLHF
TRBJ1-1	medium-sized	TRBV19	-	TGTGCCAGTAGTCCCCTACAGGGAGGGACTGAAGCTTTCTTT	CASSPLQGGTEAFF
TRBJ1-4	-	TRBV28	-	TGTGCCAGCAGTTTATGGGGGAGTAATGAAAAACTGTTTTTT	CASSLWGSNEKLFF
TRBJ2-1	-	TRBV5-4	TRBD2	TGTGCCAGCAGCTCCGGGACTAGCTCCTACAATGAGCAGTTCTTC	CASSSGTSSYNEQFF
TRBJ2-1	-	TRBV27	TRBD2	TGTGCCAGCAGTTTCGGAGCGGGGATCTACAATGAGCAGTTCTTC	CASSFGAGIYNEQFF
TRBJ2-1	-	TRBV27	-	TGTGCCAGCACCACGAGCCCCTACAATGAGCAGTTCTTC	CASTTSPYNEQFF
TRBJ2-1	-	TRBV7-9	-	TGTGCCAGCAGCTTAGCGATGGGCCATAAGGAGTTCTTC	CASSLAMGHKEFF
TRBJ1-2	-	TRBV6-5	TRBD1	TGTGCCAGCAGTTATTCCCAGACAGGGAACTATGGCTACACCTTC	CASSYSQTGNYGYTF
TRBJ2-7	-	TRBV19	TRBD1	TGTGCCAGTAGTATGATCCGGGACAGCTCCTACGAGCAGTACTTC	CASSMIRDSSYEQYF
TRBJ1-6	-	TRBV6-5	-	TGTGCCAGCAGTCCTCCGGACAGTGGTTCACCCCTCCACTTT	CASSPPDSGSPLHF
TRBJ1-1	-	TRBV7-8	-	TGTGCCAGCAGCCCCCCACCCGGGACTGAAGCTTTCTTT	CASSPPPGTEAFF
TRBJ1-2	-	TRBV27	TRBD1	TGTGCCAGCAGTGTCGACAGGGGGCGAGGTGGCTACACCTTC	CASSVDRGRGGYTF